The 10 T cell receptor beta chains presented below share a single source sample, sequenced in a study of OX40 agonist ivuxolimab in advanced cancers. TCRdb keeps only in-frame clones here, not all; method: immunoSEQ multiplex PCR. The repertoire holds around 30,000 clones, with roughly 80% as singletons. Sequenced material: CD4+ or CD8+ T cells sorted from blood, taken in a trial of the OX40 agonist ivuxolimab. Source of these receptors: an adult with an advanced solid tumor such as melanoma, head and neck, liver or kidney cancer.

The chain couples TRBV6-4 to TRBJ2-1, with TRBD2 matching 10 bases. With V trimmed by 6 bases and J by 4 bases, 6 bases remained unmatched. Germline CDR1 and CDR2: MRHNA and SNTAGT. The CDR3 totals 15 residues. CDR3 sequence: CASSSTSGVYNEQFF. The CDR3 DNA is TGTGCCAGCAGCTCCACTAGCGGGGTTTACAATGAGCAGTTCTTC.

The rearrangement joins TRBV7-2 to TRBJ1-6; D is perhaps TRBD1 (5 bases). The CDR3 length is 14 residues. In germline, CDR1 is SGHTA, CDR2 FQGNSA. The V gene lost 4 bases and the J gene lost 5 bases, with 9 bases spanning the gap. The CDR3 DNA reads TGTGCCAGCAGCTACCCCAGGGATAATTCACCCCTCCACTTT. Protein sequence: CASSYPRDNSPLHF. Drawing the rest from reference TRBV7-2 and TRBJ1-6, the complete variable domain is GAGVSQSPSNKVTEKGKDVELRCDPISGHTALYWYRQSLGQGLEFLIYFQGNSAPDKSGLPSDRFSAERTGGSVSTLTIQRTQQEDSAVYLCASSYPRDNSPLHFGNGTRLTVT.

The rearrangement joins TRBV5-4 to TRBJ2-7; 7 bases match TRBD2. V gave up 4 bases and J gave up 2 bases; unmatched junction bases: 3. The CDR3 is 13 residues long. Germline CDR1 is SGHNT and CDR2 is YYREEE (reference sequence). CDR3 residues: CASSRTSPYEQYF. The CDR3 DNA is TGTGCCAGCAGCAGGACTAGTCCCTACGAGCAGTACTTC.

The chain uses TRBV28 and TRBJ1-2; maybe TRBD1 (5 bases). The CDR3 length is 14 residues. CDR1 MDHEN and CDR2 SYDVKM come from the germline V gene. V was shortened by 3 bases and J by 4 bases, with 12 bases between the two germline ends. The CDR3 here is CASSLPGGSYGYTF. Written as DNA, the CDR3 is TGTGCCAGCAGTTTGCCGGGGGGTAGCTATGGCTACACCTTC.

The rearrangement uses TRBV30 and TRBJ2-5; 9 bases align to TRBD1. The length of the CDR3 is 13 residues. Losses at the gene ends were 6 bases for V and 4 bases for J; bases not matched to a gene: 6. The germline CDR1 and CDR2 sequences are GTSNPN and SVGIG (reference sequence). CDR3 bases: TGTGCCTGCACAACAGGGGGCGGAGAGACCCAGTACTTC. Translating gives CACTTGGGETQYF.

The J gene is TRBJ2-7, the V gene TRBV7-6, with D unresolved. Trimming shortened V by 5 bases and J by 12 bases, and 17 bases separated the two germline ends. This CDR3 region has 12 residues. The germline CDR1 and CDR2 sequences are SGHVS and FNYEAQ. CDR3 region: CASSPRSEIMYF. The CDR3 nucleotides read TGTGCCAGCAGCCCCCGGTCCGAGATAATGTACTTC.

The chain has TRBV7-6 and TRBJ2-3; TRBD2 agrees at 9 bases. Unmatched junction bases numbered 8, after V lost 2 bases and J lost 2 bases. The CDR3 spans 17 residues. Looked up from germline, CDR1 is SGHVS and CDR2 is FNYEAQ. The CDR3 sequence is CASSLRGGESNTDTQYF. CDR3 DNA: TGTGCCAGCAGCTTACGCGGGGGGGAGTCTAACACAGATACGCAGTATTTT.

V is TRBV6-6 and J is TRBJ1-6; no clear D gene. Trimming pared 2 bases from V and 3 bases from J, leaving 8 bases between. This CDR3 comprises 15 residues. CDR1 and CDR2 (germline): MNHNY, SVGAGI (reference sequence). The CDR3 bases are TGTGCCAGCAGTTACGAGCAGTTCTATAATTCACCCCTCCACTTT. Translation: CASSYEQFYNSPLHF.

This chain connects TRBV9 to TRBJ1-4, with D maybe TRBD1 (5 bases). CDR3 length equals 16 residues. V was trimmed by 2 bases and J by 2 bases, leaving 13 bases between them. The germline V gene has CDR1 SGDLS and CDR2 YYNGEE. As DNA, the CDR3 is TGTGCCAGCAGCGTGGGTTGGGGGACGACTAATGAAAAACTGTTTTTT. Protein: CASSVGWGTTNEKLFF.

The rearrangement links TRBV5-1 to TRBJ1-1; D uncertain. The CDR3 is 12 residues long. Trimming removed 1 base at V and 1 base at J, with 2 bases between. CDR1 is SGHRS, CDR2 YFSETQ, per germline. Here the CDR3 reads CASSLKNTEAFF. DNA of the CDR3: TGCGCCAGCAGCTTGAAGAACACTGAAGCTTTCTTT.